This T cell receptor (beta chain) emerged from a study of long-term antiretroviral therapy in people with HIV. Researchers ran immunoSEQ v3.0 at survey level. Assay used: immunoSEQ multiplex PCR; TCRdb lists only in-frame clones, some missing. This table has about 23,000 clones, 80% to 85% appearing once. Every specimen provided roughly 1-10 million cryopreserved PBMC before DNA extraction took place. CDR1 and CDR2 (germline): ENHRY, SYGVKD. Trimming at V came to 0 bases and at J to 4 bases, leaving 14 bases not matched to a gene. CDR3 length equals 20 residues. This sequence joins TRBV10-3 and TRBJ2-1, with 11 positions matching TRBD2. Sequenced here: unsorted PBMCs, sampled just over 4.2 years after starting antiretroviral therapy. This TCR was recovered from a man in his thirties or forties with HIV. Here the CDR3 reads CAISESRGGGTSGKYNEQFF. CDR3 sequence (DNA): TGTGCCATCAGTGAGTCCCGGGGAGGAGGGACTAGCGGAAAGTACAATGAGCAGTTCTTC.